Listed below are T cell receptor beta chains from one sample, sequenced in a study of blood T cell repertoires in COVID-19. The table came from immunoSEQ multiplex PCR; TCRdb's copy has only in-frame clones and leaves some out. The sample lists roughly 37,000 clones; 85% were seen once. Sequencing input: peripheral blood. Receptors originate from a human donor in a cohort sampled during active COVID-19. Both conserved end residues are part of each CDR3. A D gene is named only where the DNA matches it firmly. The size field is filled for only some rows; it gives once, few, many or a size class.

TGTGCCAGCAGTTCACTAGCGGGGGGGACCAATGAGCAGTTCTTC	CASSSLAGGTNEQFF	TRBJ2-1	TRBD2	once	TRBV2
TGTGCCAGCAGCCAGTTTCAGGGGGCACCCACTGAAGCTTTCTTT	CASSQFQGAPTEAFF	TRBJ1-1	TRBD1	.	TRBV5-8
TGTGCCAGCAGCGGGAGGACAGGGAGAAGCAATCAGCCCCAGCATTTT	CASSGRTGRSNQPQHF	TRBJ1-5	TRBD1	few	TRBV7-2
TGTGCCAGCTCACAATCTCCTAGCAGGAGCTATGGCTACACCTTC	CASSQSPSRSYGYTF	TRBJ1-2	.	.	TRBV18
TGTGCCAGCACTCTAAGGTGGGGGGGCGATGGCTACACCTTC	CASTLRWGGDGYTF	TRBJ1-2	.	.	TRBV6-5
TGTGCCAGCAGCCAAGAGGGCTCCGGGGAGCTGTTTTTT	CASSQEGSGELFF	TRBJ2-2	.	once	TRBV4-2
TGTGCCAGCAGTTACGTGGGCGGCGGGGGGCGCTATGAGCAGTTCTTC	CASSYVGGGGRYEQFF	TRBJ2-1	TRBD2	.	TRBV6-5
TGTGCCATCAGCGACAGGGTCGACACCGGGGAGCTGTTTTTT	CAISDRVDTGELFF	TRBJ2-2	TRBD1	.	TRBV10-3
TGTGCCATCATGGGGGCTGGGGGCACAGATACGCAGTATTTT	CAIMGAGGTDTQYF	TRBJ2-3	.	.	TRBV10-3
TGTGCCAGCAGCCAACGGACCGGGACAGGCGGTCAAGAGACCCAGTACTTC	CASSQRTGTGGQETQYF	TRBJ2-5	TRBD1	.	TRBV4-2
TGCAGCGGGAAAACAGGGGTCACTGAAGCTTTCTTT	CSGKTGVTEAFF	TRBJ1-1	TRBD1	.	TRBV29-1
TGTGCCAGCTCACCAATAGCGGGGGGAGCAGATACGCAGTATTTT	CASSPIAGGADTQYF	TRBJ2-3	TRBD2	.	TRBV18
TGCGCCAGCAGCCAAGATTCGACTAGCGGGGGAGATACGCAGTATTTT	CASSQDSTSGGDTQYF	TRBJ2-3	TRBD2	.	TRBV4-3
TGTGCCATCACCGCCCCTACAGGGAAGGGATCTGAAGCTTTCTTT	CAITAPTGKGSEAFF	TRBJ1-1	.	.	TRBV10-3
TGCGCCAGCAGCCAAGAGGGGGCGGCCGGGGAGCTGTTTTTT	CASSQEGAAGELFF	TRBJ2-2	.	.	TRBV4-3
TGTGCCAGCAGCGGTACGGTGAACACTGAAGCTTTCTTT	CASSGTVNTEAFF	TRBJ1-1	.	.	TRBV3-1/TRBV3-2
TGTGCCAGCAGCCCCGGGACAGGGAAAAGCAATGAGCAGTTCTTC	CASSPGTGKSNEQFF	TRBJ2-1	TRBD1	.	TRBV7-3
TGTGCCAGCAGAACCGGGACTGGCACAGATACGCAGTATTTT	CASRTGTGTDTQYF	TRBJ2-3	.	.	TRBV6-5
TGTGCCAGCAGCGTAGGGACAGGGAATTCACCCCTCCACTTT	CASSVGTGNSPLHF	TRBJ1-6	TRBD1	.	TRBV9
TGTGCCAGTAGTATAGAGGGACAGGGGATCGGCTCTGGGGCCAACGTCCTGACTTTC	CASSIEGQGIGSGANVLTF	TRBJ2-6	TRBD1	.	TRBV19
TGTGCCATCAGTGGTGAGGGGGAGTTCACAGATACGCAGTATTTT	CAISGEGEFTDTQYF	TRBJ2-3	.	.	TRBV10-3
TGTGCCAGCAGTTTGGTGCAGGGAATCAATGAGCAGTTCTTC	CASSLVQGINEQFF	TRBJ2-1	.	.	TRBV6-5
TGTGCCAGCAGCCAAGATGCATGGACAGGATCCTACGAGCAGTACTTC	CASSQDAWTGSYEQYF	TRBJ2-7	TRBD1	.	TRBV14
TGTGCCACCAGGGGACTAGCATCCGAGCAGTACTTC	CATRGLASEQYF	TRBJ2-7	TRBD2	once	TRBV6-6
TGTGCCAGCAGATCTATAGCGGGGCCACTACTCAATGAGCAGTTCTTC	CASRSIAGPLLNEQFF	TRBJ2-1	TRBD2	.	TRBV28
TGTGCCAGCAGCTTAGTACGGGGAACTGAAGCTTTCTTT	CASSLVRGTEAFF	TRBJ1-1	.	.	TRBV11-2
TGTGCCAGCAGTGGGCAGGGGGAGACCGGGGAGCTGTTTTTT	CASSGQGETGELFF	TRBJ2-2	TRBD1	.	TRBV2
TGTGCCAGCAGCCTCCCGGCGAACACCGGGGAGCTGTTTTTT	CASSLPANTGELFF	TRBJ2-2	.	.	TRBV7-2
TGTGCCAGCTCACGGCCGTCGGGGGCTGGGGCCAACGTCCTGACTTTC	CASSRPSGAGANVLTF	TRBJ2-6	.	.	TRBV18
TGTGCCAGCAGGGCTAGCGAAGACAAAGAGACCCAGTACTTC	CASRASEDKETQYF	TRBJ2-5	.	.	TRBV2
TGCGCCAGCAGCACTAAAACCGGGACAGGGGGCGCGGGCTACACCTTC	CASSTKTGTGGAGYTF	TRBJ1-2	TRBD1	.	TRBV5-1
TGTGCCAGCAGCCAAGATAGCATGGTCACTGAAGCTTTCTTT	CASSQDSMVTEAFF	TRBJ1-1	.	.	TRBV3-1/TRBV3-2
TGCGCCAGCAGTTACTGGACAGGGGTCCCCTACGAGCAGTACTTC	CASSYWTGVPYEQYF	TRBJ2-7	TRBD1	.	TRBV5-1
TGCAGCGTTGGGGGGGGACAGGGGACTTCTGGAAACACCATATATTTT	CSVGGGQGTSGNTIYF	TRBJ1-3	TRBD1	once	TRBV29-1
TGTGCCATCCGGGAGGGGAGTGGCACTGAAGCTTTCTTT	CAIREGSGTEAFF	TRBJ1-1	.	.	TRBV28
TGCGCCAGCAGCCCCATGTCAGATACGCAGTATTTT	CASSPMSDTQYF	TRBJ2-3	.	.	TRBV5-1
TGCGCCAGCAGCCGCGGGGGTGGAGAGACCCAGTACTTC	CASSRGGGETQYF	TRBJ2-5	TRBD2	.	TRBV5-1
TGTGCCAGCAGCTTAGCGGGGGCCACAGATACGCAGTATTTT	CASSLAGATDTQYF	TRBJ2-3	.	.	TRBV7-2
TGTGCCAGCAGCGAAGCGGGAACGACGGGAGATACGCAGTATTTT	CASSEAGTTGDTQYF	TRBJ2-3	TRBD2	.	TRBV9
TGTGCCAGCAGTACAGGGGGCGTTAGCTATGGCTACACCTTC	CASSTGGVSYGYTF	TRBJ1-2	TRBD1	once	TRBV27
TGCGCCAGCAGCTTGGGGGACAGGGCGGGCCAAGAGACCCAGTACTTC	CASSLGDRAGQETQYF	TRBJ2-5	TRBD1	.	TRBV5-1
TGTGCCAGCAGCCGACTCCGACTAGCGGGGGGTACCCAAGAGACCCAGTACTTC	CASSRLRLAGGTQETQYF	TRBJ2-5	TRBD2	.	TRBV6-2/TRBV6-3
TGTGCCAGCAGCTTAGTTCAGCCCGCGGTAGCCAACTACGAGCAGTACTTC	CASSLVQPAVANYEQYF	TRBJ2-7	.	.	TRBV7-6
TGTGCCAGCAGCGCATACAGGGTTGCGTGGGGCTACACCTTC	CASSAYRVAWGYTF	TRBJ1-2	.	.	TRBV7-9
.	CASSKGFAQGTGNWYGYTF	TRBJ1-2	.	.	TRBV21-1
TGTGCCAGCAGTTACCGCGGACAGGGACAGGGTGAGCAGTACTTC	CASSYRGQGQGEQYF	TRBJ2-7	TRBD1	.	TRBV6-5
TGTGCCAGCAGCTTAGATCCTAGCGGGTACAATGAGCAGTTCTTC	CASSLDPSGYNEQFF	TRBJ2-1	TRBD2	.	TRBV7-2
TGTGCCACCAGTGATTTGCCCCCGGGACACGCCTACAATGAGCAGTTCTTC	CATSDLPPGHAYNEQFF	TRBJ2-1	.	.	TRBV24-1
TGTGCCAGCAGCTTATTCCAGGGAAAGTTCTTC	CASSLFQGKFF	TRBJ2-1	.	once	TRBV7-2
TGTGCCAGCAGTGATACAGGGTGGTCCTACGAGCAGTACTTC	CASSDTGWSYEQYF	TRBJ2-7	.	.	TRBV6-1
TGTGCCAGCAGCGGAGGGGGACAGGGAGGTGAAAAACTGTTTTTT	CASSGGGQGGEKLFF	TRBJ1-4	TRBD1	.	TRBV9
TGTGCCTGGAGCAGGGCAGGGGGTGTTCGAGACACTGAAGCTTTCTTT	CAWSRAGGVRDTEAFF	TRBJ1-1	TRBD1	.	TRBV30